The rows below give T cell receptor beta chains drawn from one sample of a study of cytotoxic CD8 clonotypes in ibrutinib-treated CLL. This table comes from immunoSEQ multiplex PCR, and its TCRdb copy is limited to in-frame clones, with some not included. The sample lists around 77,000 clones; around 80% were seen once. The sample in question was PBMCs, obtained at disease progression, from a patient treated with ibrutinib. The receptors here all came from a human donor with chronic lymphocytic leukemia. Each CDR3 is given with its conserved first and last residue.

J | V | CDR3
TRBJ1-3 | TRBV5-4 | CASSWTGSAGNTIYF
TRBJ1-6 | TRBV5-1 | CASKEEENSPLHF
TRBJ1-1 | TRBV5-1 | CASSLAGDTEAFF
TRBJ2-7 | TRBV18 | CASSPGSFLEQYF
TRBJ1-2 | TRBV2 | CASSVDRAPNYGYTF
TRBJ2-1 | TRBV11-2 | CASSARGLQFF
TRBJ1-4 | TRBV5-1 | CASSLGRVGEKLFF
TRBJ1-2 | TRBV11-2 | CASSLVFGGYYGYTF
TRBJ1-2 | TRBV28 | CASSKDRAHGYTF
TRBJ2-3 | TRBV7-9 | CASSLGATDTQYF
TRBJ2-5 | TRBV6-5 | CASSYGSAGWQETQYF
TRBJ1-1 | TRBV5-1 | CASSSRTGTNTEAFF
TRBJ2-7 | TRBV4-1 | CASSLAAYEQYF
TRBJ2-7 | TRBV29-1 | CSVRDRQSYEQYF
TRBJ1-1 | TRBV28 | CASSFPPLFAFF
TRBJ2-7 | TRBV28 | CASSLTGGQGEQYF
TRBJ2-7 | TRBV18 | CASSPPDMIYEQYF
TRBJ1-1 | TRBV18 | CASSPSIQDRKGAFF
TRBJ2-7 | TRBV11-3 | CASSYRDRDHEQYF
TRBJ1-2 | TRBV29-1 | CSVERHQANYGYTF
TRBJ2-3 | TRBV29-1 | CSVAPKLTDTQYF
TRBJ1-3 | TRBV4-2 | CASSQESGPLSGNTIYF
TRBJ2-2 | TRBV7-9 | CASSPGSGQGSTGELFF
TRBJ2-5 | TRBV27 | CASSFKVSGRGETQYF
TRBJ2-7 | TRBV29-1 | CSVVGVAGDGIGYEQYF
TRBJ1-1 | TRBV18 | CASPHMAEAFF
TRBJ2-3 | TRBV6-6 | CASRPGLQSTDTQYF
TRBJ1-1 | TRBV6-5 | CASSYHPYPGQVVAFF
TRBJ2-3 | TRBV5-1 | CASSTTHTDTQYF
TRBJ2-4 | TRBV19 | CASSPPPGDIQYF
TRBJ1-4 | TRBV4-1 | CASSHGTLEKLFF
TRBJ2-2 | TRBV11-3 | CASSLGQGNTGELFF
TRBJ1-5 | TRBV30 | CAWTTGGRQPQHF
TRBJ2-3 | TRBV15 | CATSREQGVRTDTQYF
TRBJ1-2 | TRBV18 | CASSPWGASNYGYTF
TRBJ2-7 | TRBV7-9 | CASSPIWSYEQYF
TRBJ2-7 | TRBV29-1 | CSVRGRAVYEQYF
TRBJ2-1 | TRBV6-5 | CASSRGDLVDEQFF
TRBJ1-3 | TRBV6-1 | CASSGIRVSGNTIYF
TRBJ1-3 | TRBV7-2 | CASSPRQGGSGNTIYF
TRBJ1-6 | TRBV4-2 | CASSQGRDRSNSPLHF
TRBJ2-3 | TRBV7-9 | CASSPRLAAMDTQYF
TRBJ1-3 | TRBV5-1 | CASSLGFGNTIYF